The source of this T cell receptor beta chain is a study of OX40 agonist ivuxolimab in advanced cancers. The CDR3 covers 13 residues. V shed 6 bases, J shed 2 bases, and the junction held 1 base outside the gene matches. CDR1 is MNHEY, CDR2 SVGAGI, per germline. Sequencing was performed with immunoSEQ multiplex PCR; in TCRdb, only in-frame clones are kept and a portion is missing. The sample includes about 66,000 clones, under 85% of them seen just once. The V and J genes are TRBV6-5 and TRBJ2-7; 10 bases are a match to TRBD1. This sample comprised CD4+ or CD8+ T cells sorted from blood, obtained in a trial of the OX40 agonist ivuxolimab. The receptor was derived from an adult with an advanced solid tumor such as melanoma, head and neck, liver or kidney cancer. In nucleotides, the CDR3 is TGTGCCAGCAGCGACAGGGGGCCCTACGAGCAGTACTTC. Its protein is CASSDRGPYEQYF.